This T cell receptor (beta chain) was found in a study of T cell responses to AZD1222 COVID-19 vaccine. Overall study results and limits: The reported proportion of spike-specific TCRs targeting unmutated variant regions was nearly half.

Assay used: immunoSEQ multiplex PCR; TCRdb lists only in-frame clones, some missing. The repertoire holds 70,000 to 90,000 clones, with about 92% as singletons. Concerning this clone: What it binds is not known.

Germline assignment: CDR1 MNHEY and CDR2 SMNVEV (reference sequence). V dropped 5 bases and J dropped 7 bases, with 20 bases sitting between them. This CDR3 contains 15 residues. The sample in question was peripheral blood, obtained on day 0 of AZD1222 vaccination. This receptor was obtained from an adult in good health. The chain carries TRBV27 and TRBJ1-2; D is perhaps TRBD1 (6 bases). The CDR3 DNA is TGTGCCAGCAGTCCCACAACCGGCAGGGGCGGTGGCTACACCTTC. Residues: CASSPTTGRGGGYTF.